One sample yielded the 31 T cell receptor beta chains listed below, sequenced in a study of control samples from healthy donors and cancer patients. Sequencing was performed with immunoSEQ multiplex PCR; in TCRdb, only in-frame clones are kept and a portion is missing. The repertoire holds tens of thousands of clones, about 85% seen once, with about an eighth in the top ten. The sequenced sample consisted of blood. Every receptor here comes from a woman in her 70s in good health.

The chain carries TRBV5-1 and TRBJ1-1, with a tentative D call TRBD1 (5 bases). Trimming took off 2 bases at V and 3 bases at J, with 11 bases between the two ends. The CDR3 sequence is 14 residues long. Germline V gene sequence: CDR1 SGHRS, CDR2 YFSETQ. CDR3 sequence reads: CASSFVRADTEAFF. DNA for the CDR3: TGCGCCAGCAGCTTCGTCAGGGCGGACACTGAAGCTTTCTTT. The variable domain in full, completed from reference TRBV5-1 and TRBJ1-1, reads KAGVTQTPRYLIKTRGQQVTLSCSPISGHRSVSWYQQTPGQGLQFLFEYFSETQRNKGNFPGRFSGRQFSNSRSEMNVSTLELGDSALYLCASSFVRADTEAFFGQGTRLTVV.

This clone was detected only once. The chain uses TRBV6-5 and TRBJ1-2; TRBD1 is a possible D gene (6 bases). CDR3 size: 13 residues. Germline V lookup: CDR1 MNHEY, CDR2 SVGAGI. Trimming took off 9 bases at V and 4 bases at J, with 15 bases between the two ends. CDR3 nucleotides: TGTGCCAGTAAAGGAGGGGGGCGCTATGGCTACACCTTC. Translation gives CASKGGGRYGYTF.

J is TRBJ2-1 and V is TRBV14; D is ambiguous. CDR3 length: 15 residues. Germline V gene data show CDR1 as SGHDN and CDR2 as FVKESK. V was shortened by 5 bases and J by 0 bases, with 11 bases between the two germline ends. The CDR3 protein is CASSLGQISYNEQFF. The CDR3 nucleotides are TGTGCCAGCAGCTTAGGTCAGATCTCCTACAATGAGCAGTTCTTC.

V and J are TRBV25-1 and TRBJ2-1; 11 nucleotides align to TRBD2. CDR1 and CDR2 (germline): MGHDK, SYGVNS. The ends lost 3 bases at V and 4 bases at J; junction bases unmatched: 2. The CDR3 has 15 amino acids. The chain's CDR3 is CASSDPSGRYNEQFF. The CDR3 DNA reads as TGTGCCAGCAGTGACCCTAGCGGGAGGTACAATGAGCAGTTCTTC.

The chain joins TRBV5-1 to TRBJ1-1; TRBD1 might be the D (5 bases). Germline V CDR1 and CDR2: SGHRS, YFSETQ. The CDR3 totals 17 residues. Between the trimmed V and J ends, which lost 3 bases and 0 bases, there was a span of 18 bases. CDR3 sequence: CASSSGSTGPMNTEAFF. The CDR3 DNA is TGCGCCAGCAGCTCGGGGTCCACAGGACCTATGAACACTGAAGCTTTCTTT.

V is TRBV7-2 and J is TRBJ2-5; D may correspond to TRBD1 or TRBD2 (5 bases each). Germline V gene lookup returns CDR1 SGHTA and CDR2 FQGNSA. This CDR3 spans 14 amino acids. V lost 5 bases to trimming and J lost 9 bases, with 19 bases between them. The CDR3 DNA sequence: TGTGCCAGCAGCCTAACTAGGGGTGAGGGGCCCCAGTACTTC. It yields the protein CASSLTRGEGPQYF.

The chain joins TRBV6-5 to TRBJ1-2; no clear D gene. V was cut by 6 bases and J by 2 bases, with 10 bases left in between. This CDR3 comprises 13 residues. Germline CDR1 MNHEY, CDR2 SVGAGI. CDR3 amino acids: CASRLTENYGYTF. CDR3 sequence (DNA): TGTGCCAGCAGGTTAACAGAGAACTATGGCTACACCTTC.

The V gene is TRBV5-1, the J gene TRBJ2-1; possible D gene TRBD1, 6 bases. The CDR3 length is 15 residues. Trimming took off 0 bases at V and 6 bases at J, with 13 bases between the two ends. Germline CDR1 is SGHRS and CDR2 is YFSETQ. DNA for the CDR3: TGCGCCAGCAGCTTGGGGCAGGGGAATACCAATGAGCAGTTCTTC. This sequence encodes CASSLGQGNTNEQFF.

This sequence joins TRBV5-1 and TRBJ1-3, with D uncertain. V dropped 0 bases and J dropped 2 bases, with 12 bases sitting between them. The CDR3 is made up of 16 amino acids. The V gene's germline CDR1 is SGHRS and CDR2 YFSETQ. CDR3 residues: CASSLAAQTPGNTIYF. Here the CDR3 DNA reads TGCGCCAGCAGCTTGGCGGCCCAAACACCTGGAAACACCATATATTTT. Filled out from reference TRBV5-1 and TRBJ1-3, the complete variable domain reads KAGVTQTPRYLIKTRGQQVTLSCSPISGHRSVSWYQQTPGQGLQFLFEYFSETQRNKGNFPGRFSGRQFSNSRSEMNVSTLELGDSALYLCASSLAAQTPGNTIYFGEGSWLTVV.

The chain links TRBV9 to TRBJ1-5, with 9 bases that match TRBD1. The length of the CDR3 is 14 residues. V was pared by 3 bases and J by 2 bases, with 0 bases of the junction left unmatched. Germline assignment: CDR1 SGDLS and CDR2 YYNGEE. The CDR3 DNA sequence: TGTGCCAGCAGCGGGACAGGGGGCAATCAGCCCCAGCATTTT. It yields the protein CASSGTGGNQPQHF. The full variable domain, its missing parts supplied by reference TRBV9 and TRBJ1-5, is DSGVTQTPKHLITATGQRVTLRCSPRSGDLSVYWYQQSLDQGLQFLIQYYNGEERAKGNILERFSAQQFPDLHSELNLSSLELGDSALYFCASSGTGGNQPQHFGDGTRLSIL.

CDR3 amino acids: CASSLTGGWADTQYF. The CDR3 DNA reads TGTGCCAGCAGCTTGACAGGGGGCTGGGCAGATACGCAGTATTTT. J is TRBJ2-3 and V is TRBV5-6, with 9 bases aligning to TRBD1. The trim removed 1 base at V and 4 bases at J, leaving 4 bases unmatched. Germline loops: CDR1 SGHDT, CDR2 YYEEEE. The CDR3 has 15 residues.

This chain joins TRBV12-3 or TRBV12-4 and TRBJ1-1; D call uncertain. The length of the CDR3 is 13 residues. Trimming took 4 bases from V and 1 from J, leaving 7 bases between them. The CDR3 loop reads CASSYTANTEAFF. The DNA of the CDR3 is TGTGCCAGCAGTTATACAGCGAACACTGAAGCTTTCTTT.

The V gene is TRBV11-3, the J gene TRBJ2-6; TRBD2 might be the D (6 bases). The CDR3 loop spans 19 amino acids. Trimming took off 2 bases at V and 4 bases at J, with 21 bases between the two ends. The germline V gene has CDR1 SGHNT and CDR2 YENEEA. CDR3 coding DNA: TGTGCCAGCAGCTTATGGCCGTTGACCGGTCGGGGGGGGGCCAACGTCCTGACTTTC. It codes for CASSLWPLTGRGGANVLTF.

The sample holds one count of this clone. V usage is TRBV10-1 and J usage is TRBJ2-3; 7 bases agree with TRBD2. This CDR3 has 15 amino acids. Germline CDR1 is WNHNN and CDR2 is SYGVQD (reference sequence). The trim removed 5 bases at V and 0 bases at J, leaving 5 bases unmatched. The CDR3 loop reads CASSPGGISTDTQYF. The CDR3 coding sequence is TGCGCCAGCAGTCCCGGGGGGATTAGCACAGATACGCAGTATTTT.

This clone was found once. V and J are TRBV5-1 and TRBJ1-1, with TRBD1 identical over 8 bases. The CDR3 runs 15 residues. Unmatched junction bases numbered 3, after V lost 2 bases and J lost 0 bases. Germline CDR1 is SGHRS and CDR2 is YFSETQ. The CDR3 bases are TGCGCCAGCAGCTTACAGGGGGGTTTGAACACTGAAGCTTTCTTT. Its protein is CASSLQGGLNTEAFF.

This chain joins TRBV6-1 and TRBJ1-2; 8 bases line up with TRBD1. Trimming cost V 0 bases and J 2 bases; bases outside gene matches: 2. CDR1 is MNHNS and CDR2 is SASEGT in the germline V gene. The CDR3 loop spans 15 amino acids. The CDR3 loop is CASSEAPGGNYGYTF. The CDR3 DNA sequence: TGTGCCAGCAGTGAAGCGCCAGGGGGCAACTATGGCTACACCTTC.

This clone occurred a few times. V and J are TRBV3-1 (or the pseudogene TRBV3-2) and TRBJ2-7; 7 positions match TRBD2. The CDR3 runs 16 residues. Germline trimming cut 0 bases from V and 2 bases from J; bases unmatched to any gene: 7. Germline-derived CDR1 and CDR2 are LGHDT and YNNKEL (reference sequence). Here the CDR3 DNA reads TGTGCCAGCAGCCAAGAAGACGGGGGGAAAACCTACGAGCAGTACTTC. Residues: CASSQEDGGKTYEQYF.

The CDR3 nucleotides are TGTGCCAGCAGTCAGGGACAGGATTATGGCTACACCTTC. Protein product: CASSQGQDYGYTF. V and J are TRBV6-5 and TRBJ1-2, with 8 bases lining up with TRBD1. Per germline, CDR1 MNHEY and CDR2 SVGAGI. This CDR3 comprises 13 residues. After removal of 5 bases from V and 5 bases from J, the junction contained 4 bases not matched to a gene.

This chain connects TRBV7-8 to TRBJ2-3, with unresolved D. Deletions cut 0 bases from V and 5 bases from J, with 6 bases between. The germline V gene has CDR1 SGHVS and CDR2 FQNEAQ. The CDR3 contains 13 residues. The CDR3: CASSLATLDTQYF. CDR3 coding DNA: TGTGCCAGCAGCTTAGCGACCTTAGATACGCAGTATTTT.

The chain employs TRBV9 and TRBJ2-7, with TRBD1 as a possible D gene (5 bases). The germline V and J ends were trimmed by 4 bases and 3 bases, with 14 bases remaining between them. The CDR3 has 14 residues. Germline V gene data show CDR1 as SGDLS and CDR2 as YYNGEE. CDR3: CASSPRQGGYEQYF. In nucleotides, the CDR3 is TGTGCCAGCAGCCCTAGGCAGGGTGGCTACGAGCAGTACTTC.

This chain links TRBV5-4 with TRBJ1-6; D remains unclear. Germline CDR1 and CDR2: SGHNT and YYREEE (reference sequence). Trimming left V 0 bases short and J 6 bases short, with 1 base between. This CDR3 has 12 residues. CDR3 region: CASSLVNSPLHF. CDR3 DNA: TGTGCCAGCAGCTTGGTTAATTCACCCCTCCACTTT.

The CDR3 DNA sequence: TGTGCCAGCAGTATGACAGGGGATTCACCCCTCCACTTT. This translates into CASSMTGDSPLHF. The rearrangement uses TRBV2 and TRBJ1-6; 8 bases are shared with TRBD1. V lost 5 bases to trimming and J lost 8 bases; unmatched junction nucleotides: 2. The CDR3 runs 13 residues. Germline V gene lookup returns CDR1 SNHLY and CDR2 FYNNEI.

This chain joins TRBV19 and TRBJ2-2, with a weak D call TRBD1 (6 bases). The V end lost 6 bases, the J end lost 4 bases, and 9 bases lay between the germline ends. The V gene's germline CDR1 is LNHDA and CDR2 SQIVND (reference sequence). CDR3 length equals 13 residues. The CDR3 nucleotides are TGTGCCAGTAGCCTCAGGGGCACCGGGGAGCTGTTTTTT. Protein sequence: CASSLRGTGELFF.

This chain joins TRBV19 and TRBJ2-7; the D gene is possibly TRBD2 (5 bases). Trimming removed 1 base from V and 5 bases from J, with 6 bases in between. The CDR3 contains 12 residues. From germline, CDR1 is LNHDA and CDR2 SQIVND (reference sequence). CDR3 DNA: TGTGCCAGTAGTATAGCGGGGAACGAGCAGTACTTC. It codes for CASSIAGNEQYF. Variable domain in full (rest from reference TRBV19 and TRBJ2-7): DGGITQSPKYLFRKEGQNVTLSCEQNLNHDAMYWYRQDPGQGLRLIYYSQIVNDFQKGDIAEGYSVSREKKESFPLTVTSAQKNPTAFYLCASSIAGNEQYFGPGTRLTVT.

The chain employs TRBV18 and TRBJ1-2; 9 nucleotides match TRBD1. The CDR3 consists of 15 residues. After removal of 4 bases from V and 3 bases from J, the junction contained 6 bases not matched to a gene. Germline CDR1 reads KGHSH; CDR2 reads LQKENI. The CDR3 loop is CASSQRTGVDYGYTF. The CDR3 DNA is TGTGCCAGCTCACAACGGACAGGGGTTGACTATGGCTACACCTTC.

The chain combines TRBV6-5 with TRBJ2-7, with TRBD1 identical over 9 bases. Germline V gene data show CDR1 as MNHEY and CDR2 as SVGAGI. Germline trimming cut 0 bases from V and 2 bases from J; bases unmatched to any gene: 2. CDR3 length equals 15 residues. CDR3 bases: TGTGCCAGCAGTTACTCCGGGACAGGGCCCTACGAGCAGTACTTC. As protein: CASSYSGTGPYEQYF.

The J gene is TRBJ2-2, the V gene TRBV9; D remains unclear. CDR1 and CDR2 (germline): SGDLS, YYNGEE. CDR3 length: 12 residues. Trimming took 4 bases from V and 3 from J, leaving 4 bases between them. This CDR3 is CASSLDTGELFF. The DNA of the CDR3 is TGTGCCAGCAGCCTAGACACCGGGGAGCTGTTTTTT.

This chain joins TRBV9 and TRBJ1-1, with unresolved D. This CDR3 comprises 13 residues. Looked up from germline, CDR1 is SGDLS and CDR2 is YYNGEE. The ends were cut back, 0 bases at V and 5 bases at J, with 8 bases in the middle. The CDR3 spells CASSVDFWTEAFF. CDR3 bases: TGTGCCAGCAGCGTAGACTTTTGGACTGAAGCTTTCTTT.

This chain joins TRBV7-2 and TRBJ1-1; 12 bases agree with TRBD1. CDR1 is SGHTA and CDR2 is FQGNSA in the germline V gene. V lost 2 bases and J lost 11; bases outside the gene matches: 6. This CDR3 has 14 residues. The CDR3 DNA follows: TGTGCCAGCAGCTTAAAGGGACAGGGGGCCCCTGCTTTCTTT. This encodes CASSLKGQGAPAFF.

The gene calls are TRBV9 and TRBJ2-2, with TRBD1 matching 11 bases. The CDR3 is 15 amino acids. V trimming: 4 bases; J trimming: 4 bases; junction bases outside the gene matches: 3. Germline lookup yields CDR1 SGDLS and CDR2 YYNGEE. CDR3 sequence reads: CASSPGQGVTGELFF. Written as DNA, the CDR3 is TGTGCCAGCAGCCCGGGACAGGGGGTCACCGGGGAGCTGTTTTTT. Based on the CDR3 plus reference TRBV9 and TRBJ2-2, the full variable domain is DSGVTQTPKHLITATGQRVTLRCSPRSGDLSVYWYQQSLDQGLQFLIQYYNGEERAKGNILERFSAQQFPDLHSELNLSSLELGDSALYFCASSPGQGVTGELFFGEGSRLTVL.

This chain uses TRBV12-3 or TRBV12-4 with TRBJ1-1; the D is unclear. This CDR3 contains 12 residues. Trimming shortened V by 2 bases and J by 6 bases, and 7 bases separated the two germline ends. The CDR3 sequence: CASSLTTSEAFF. The CDR3 nucleotides read TGTGCCAGCAGTTTAACTACATCTGAAGCTTTCTTT.